This TCR beta chain derives from a study of blood T cell repertoires in COVID-19. The overall study: Acute and convalescent COVID-19 specimens originated in the United States, Italy and Spain. The cDNA or gDNA used as material had been derived from T cells, B-cell-depleted T cells, or PBMCs.

CDR1 and CDR2 from the germline V gene are GTSNPN and SVGIG (reference sequence). Trimming cost V 5 bases and J 4 bases; bases outside gene matches: 9. CDR3 size: 14 residues. Under the authors' procedure: Researchers report that nucleated cell counts were estimated from reference gene primer amplification. Here immunoSEQ multiplex PCR was the method, and the copy in TCRdb shows in-frame clones only, minus some. V and J calls and clone size are given by that table; D and trimming were obtained from the DNA. The table includes around 100,000 clones, approximately 85% detected once. The chain is built from TRBV30 and TRBJ1-2; 8 bases line up with TRBD1. Source material: peripheral blood. The receptor was derived from an older woman with acute or convalescent COVID-19. CDR3 nucleotide sequence: TGTGCCTGGGAACGACAGGGGATGGCCTATGGCTACACCTTC. Residues: CAWERQGMAYGYTF.